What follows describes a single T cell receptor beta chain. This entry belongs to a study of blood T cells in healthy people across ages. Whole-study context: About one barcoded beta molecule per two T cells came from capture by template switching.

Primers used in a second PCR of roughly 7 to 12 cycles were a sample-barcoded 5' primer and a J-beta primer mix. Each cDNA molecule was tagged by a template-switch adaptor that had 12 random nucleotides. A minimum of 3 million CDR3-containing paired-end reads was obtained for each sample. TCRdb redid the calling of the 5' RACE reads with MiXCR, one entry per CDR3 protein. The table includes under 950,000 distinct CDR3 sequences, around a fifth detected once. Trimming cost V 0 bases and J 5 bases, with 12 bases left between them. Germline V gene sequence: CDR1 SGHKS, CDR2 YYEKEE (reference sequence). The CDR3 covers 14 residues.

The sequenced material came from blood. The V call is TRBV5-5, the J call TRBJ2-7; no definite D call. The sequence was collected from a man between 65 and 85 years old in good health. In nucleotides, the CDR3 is TGTGCCAGCAGCTTGGCCCCTAGGGTGGACGAGCAGTACGTC. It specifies CASSLAPRVDEQYV.